This T cell receptor (beta chain) comes out of a study of T cell responses to AZD1222 COVID-19 vaccine (dated by TCRdb to about 2021). In terms of the full investigation: A total of about 230 trial participants underwent TCR sequencing, of whom 207 received two doses of AZD1222 and about 26 received two doses of the MenACWY control vaccine. Trial participants were enrolled by age into subgroups of 18-55, 56-69 and 70-plus years, and roughly 160, 29 and 62 TCR-sequenced participants, respectively, were included in these subgroups.

The paper as a whole reports these results and caveats: The vaccine-associated CD4 TCRs covered the entire spike protein, and the dominant responses fell in regions 160-218 and 743-854. In the small 56-69-year group, the increase in depth fell short of significance, most likely because of low power. Because no samples from the day 14 peak response were available, repertoires could be characterized only after the peak T cell response. Conclusions about previously exposed vaccinees were limited because only six AZD1222 recipients were SARS-CoV-2 seropositive at baseline. Reportedly, close to half of the unique spike-specific TCRs recognized epitopes lying outside the regions that are mutated in the B.1.351 and B.1.1.7 variants. Participants were mostly white British and included more females than males, and it was suggested by the authors that clonal diversity may have been underestimated. A significant rise in spike-specific TCR breadth and depth was observed after two AZD1222 doses relative to day 0 and relative to MenACWY recipients.

From its cysteine to its phenylalanine, the CDR3 spans 14 amino acids. Only CDR3 DNA remains: 42 bases, in frame from the first base. CDR1 and CDR2 are drawn from the germline V gene (reference sequence): WNHNN, SYGVQD. A distance of 12 bases separates the germline ends of V and J, which lose 4 bases and 4 bases respectively. Taken with the paper, the label for time point translates to: about 28 days (+/-7) after the second vaccine dose. AZD1222 recipients with second doses at about 4 weeks or about 12 weeks were pooled, because spike-specific TCR depth and breadth did not differ between schedules. Vaccinee samples came from UK trials COV001 and COV002, including a single-blind randomized controlled phase 2/3 trial of AZD1222 (ChAdOx1 nCoV-19) in healthy adults. For TCRbeta chain sequencing, PBMC samples from trial participants were taken at day 0 and at day 28 after the second dose. The CDR3 regions of human TCRbeta chains were analyzed by immunosequencing. In the original analysis: TCRs in the repertoires were matched against a reference library of SARS-CoV-2-specific TCRs that had been generated with the MIRA antigen-specificity platform. Breadth was defined as the fraction of unique TCRs that were SARS-CoV-2-associated. Depth was defined as the fraction of total T cells that were SARS-CoV-2-associated. Each spike-specific TCR was assigned to its reactive spike region and to a CD4 or CD8 class using the MIRA data. Log10-transformed breadth and depth values were compared by one-way ANOVA with Sidak's multiple comparisons tests. Held by TCRdb, this immuneACCESS table contains in-frame sequences only and omits some clones. Under half of the omission traces to an unresolved V gene where checked; the cause of the rest is unknown. Clone size and V and J calls were adopted from that table, with D and trimming inferred from the DNA. The sample data list 15,000 to 20,000 clones, and 60% to 85% of these were observed just once. 14% of the sample is taken by the ten largest.

On this clone itself: There is no known antigen for this receptor. Base qualities were left out, and no much larger clone turns up one base away.

This TCR was recovered from an adult who received the AZD1222 COVID-19 vaccine. The rearranged chain carries TRBV10-1 and TRBJ2-3; perhaps TRBD1 is the D gene, with 6 bases matching. Sequencing was performed on peripheral blood, taken 28 days after the second AZD1222 dose. The nucleotide sequence reads TGCGCCAGCAGTGCTGGGGGCTTCCCAGATACGCAGTATTTT. Translated, it gives CASSAGGFPDTQYF.